The clone carrying this TCR beta chain appeared many times. This record belongs to a study of molecular identifiers for immune sequencing clone quantification. A single record per CDR3 protein comes from TCRdb applying MiXCR to the PCR reads. The sample contains under 350,000 distinct CDR3 sequences, roughly 24% of which appear only once. The CDR3 runs 15 residues. With 2 bases removed from V and 7 bases from J, the gap between germline ends came to 17 bases. Germline assignment: CDR1 MNHEY and CDR2 SVGAGI. Sequencing was carried out using naive CD8+ T cells from blood, with Jurkat cell RNA spiked in. Specified subset: FACS-sorted CD8+CD4-CCR7+CD45RA+ naive T cells. This receptor was taken from a human donor in good health. Some libraries in this study had Jurkat cell RNA spiked in. The chain carries TRBV6-5 and TRBJ1-1; weak D call: TRBD1 (6 bases). The CDR3, as DNA: TGTGCCAGCAGTTACGATGGGGACACTAGACTTGAAGCTTTCTTT. Protein: CASSYDGDTRLEAFF.